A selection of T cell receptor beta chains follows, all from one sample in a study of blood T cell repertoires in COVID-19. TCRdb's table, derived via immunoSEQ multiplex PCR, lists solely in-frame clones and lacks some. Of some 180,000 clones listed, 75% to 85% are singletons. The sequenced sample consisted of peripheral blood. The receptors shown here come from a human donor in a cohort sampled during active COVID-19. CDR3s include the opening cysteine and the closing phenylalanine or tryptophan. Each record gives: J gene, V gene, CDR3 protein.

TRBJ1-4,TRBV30,CAWKWGQTNEKLFF
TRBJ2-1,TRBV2,CASSITGSSYNEQFF
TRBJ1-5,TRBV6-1,CASSERAGGYQPQHF
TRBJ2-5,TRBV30,CAWSVGLAGVETQYF
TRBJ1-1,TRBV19,CASSMSWRVMNTEAFF
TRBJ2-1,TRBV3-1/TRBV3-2,CASSMHQQWTTSGVGNEQFF
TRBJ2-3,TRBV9,CASSAGLAGGMVGTDTQYF
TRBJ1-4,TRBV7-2,CASSPRDRGRTNEKLFF
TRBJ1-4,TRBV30,CAWSVAIVREKLFF
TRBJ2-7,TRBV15,CATSSGSYEQYF
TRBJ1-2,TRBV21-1,CASSKVGDRDYGYTF
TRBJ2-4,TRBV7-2,CASSSGQGPKNIQYF
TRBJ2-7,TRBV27,CASSSGLAGDEQYF
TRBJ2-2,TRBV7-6,CASSLGLAANTGELFF
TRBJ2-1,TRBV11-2,CASSLGGGFHEQFF
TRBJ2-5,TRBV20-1,CSGGPGETQYF
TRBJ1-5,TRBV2,CASRVGQNQPQHF
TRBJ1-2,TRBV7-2,CASSKQGAAGYGYTF